The 5 T cell receptor beta chains below come from one sample, sequenced in a study of blood T cell repertoires in COVID-19. TCRdb's copy holds only in-frame clones and misses some; the assay was immunoSEQ multiplex PCR. The sample carries almost 300,000 clones, under 90% recorded once. Specimen: peripheral blood. These receptors were obtained from a woman aged 25-40 years with COVID-19, enrolled during active disease.

The V and J genes are TRBV6-6 and TRBJ1-1; no reliable D call. This CDR3 is built from 14 residues. Trimming left V 8 bases short and J 1 base short, with 14 bases between. Germline V gives CDR1 MNHNY, CDR2 SVGAGI (reference sequence). The CDR3 nucleotides are TGTGCCAGCCATTTGGGCGTGGGGAACACTGAAGCTTTCTTT. Amino acids: CASHLGVGNTEAFF.

The chain links TRBV7-8 to TRBJ2-2; 7 bases fit TRBD2. This CDR3 is built from 17 residues. CDR1 is SGHVS and CDR2 is FQNEAQ in the germline V gene. Germline trimming cut 4 bases from V and 0 bases from J; bases unmatched to any gene: 8. The chain's CDR3 is CASSSLGGTANTGELFF. CDR3 sequence (DNA): TGTGCCAGCAGCTCCTTGGGAGGGACTGCGAACACCGGGGAGCTGTTTTTT. Using reference TRBV7-8 and TRBJ2-2 for the parts outside the CDR3, the full variable domain is GAGVSQSPRYKVAKRGQDVALRCDPISGHVSLFWYQQALGQGPEFLTYFQNEAQLDKSGLPSDRFFAERPEGSVSTLKIQRTQQEDSAVYLCASSSLGGTANTGELFFGEGSRLTVL.

The chain uses TRBV5-1 and TRBJ2-7; 7 bases map to TRBD1. The trim removed 9 bases at V and 2 bases at J, leaving 11 bases unmatched. CDR1 SGHRS and CDR2 YFSETQ come from the germline V gene. The CDR3 loop spans 14 amino acids. CDR3 coding DNA: TGCGCCACCAGGGTCGGGACAGCCCCCTACGAGCAGTACTTC. It codes for CATRVGTAPYEQYF. Full variable domain (outside the CDR3, taken from reference TRBV5-1 and TRBJ2-7): KAGVTQTPRYLIKTRGQQVTLSCSPISGHRSVSWYQQTPGQGLQFLFEYFSETQRNKGNFPGRFSGRQFSNSRSEMNVSTLELGDSALYLCATRVGTAPYEQYFGPGTRLTVT.

The chain employs TRBV13 and TRBJ2-7; TRBD2 aligns across 8 bases. The CDR3 is 14 amino acids. Germline CDR1 and CDR2: PRHDT and FYEKMQ (reference sequence). V lost 3 bases and J lost 1; bases outside the gene matches: 2. The CDR3 protein is CASSFGRGSYEQYF. Written as DNA, the CDR3 is TGTGCCAGCAGCTTCGGGAGGGGTTCCTACGAGCAGTACTTC.

The rearrangement links TRBV7-6 to TRBJ2-3, with 11 bases aligning to TRBD2. The ends lost 1 base at V and 8 bases at J; junction bases unmatched: 14. The CDR3 is 18 amino acids. Germline CDR1 reads SGHVS; CDR2 reads FNYEAQ. CDR3 in amino acids: CASSLVLAGAVGAATQYF. The CDR3 nucleotides are TGTGCCAGCAGCTTAGTACTAGCGGGGGCAGTGGGTGCCGCTACGCAGTATTTT.